The sequence of this T cell receptor (beta chain) was determined in a study of blood T cell repertoires in COVID-19 (TCRdb year 2020). Notes on the research overall: Samples from collaborators originated in the United States, Italy and Spain and spanned both the acute and convalescent phases of COVID-19. The prospective study material was composed of cDNA or gDNA derived from T cells, B-cell-depleted T cells, or PBMCs. The repertoires were released in a freely available public database intended as a resource for research on the immune response to SARS-CoV-2. Nearly every sample came with metadata listing a de-identified subject ID, COVID-19 status, age in years and sex. The dataset comprised deeply sampled blood TCRbeta repertoires from subjects exposed to, actively infected with, or recovered from COVID-19. The samples were drawn from two sources: the first 160 participants of the ongoing ImmuneRACE study, and 1,254 subjects contributed by 6 global collaborators. Where available, HLA class I and class II types were taken from metadata supplied by the sample provider and were not determined by assay-based typing.

Whole blood was collected in K2EDTA tubes by collaborating institutions according to the institutions' own protocols. Collaborator samples were shipped for TCRbeta analysis as frozen whole blood, isolated PBMCs, or DNA extracted from either sample type. Overall results and qualifications from the work: The amount of clinical and demographic metadata varied by source and participant and was provided uncurated.

TCRbeta CDR3 regions were amplified from genomic DNA by means of the immunoSEQ Assay, a bias-controlled multiplex PCR. On the study's bioinformatics: Nucleated cell counts per sample were estimated from amplification of reference gene primers within the assay. To quantify the absolute abundance of each unique TCRbeta CDR3 rearrangement, sequence reads were collapsed and filtered. Productive Simpson clonality was computed per sample as the square root of Simpson's diversity index over productive rearrangements. Sourced from immuneACCESS, this table was stored by TCRdb with only in-frame sequences that have V and J called. A share of the clones is absent; for the studies checked, an unresolved V gene accounts for under half, and the remainder has no known explanation. V and J calls and clone size are copied from that table; D and trimming were computed from the DNA. This sample lists 65,000 to 90,000 clones; roughly 84% were detected once. The biggest ten clones account for approximately 11% of the sample.

Trimming takes 4 bases from V and 0 bases from J, and the germline ends sit 13 bases apart. The CDR3, from cysteine to phenylalanine, totals 16 residues. Of all the DNA, just the CDR3 is kept, 48 bases in frame from base 1. Reading the germline V gene gives CDR1 SNHLY and CDR2 FYNNEI. Notes on this clone: Its antigen is currently not known. No much larger clone exists at a distance of one base, and base qualities are not known.

The sequence derives from a woman in her late teens or twenties with acute or convalescent COVID-19. The chain was built from TRBV2 and TRBJ2-1; the D gene is not confidently resolved. The sample was peripheral blood. The DNA reads as follows: TGTGCCAGCAGTGGGCCTCTAGTTTCCTCCTACAATGAGCAGTTCTTC. It translates to CASSGPLVSSYNEQFF.